The 17 T cell receptor beta chains given below trace back to one sample, sequenced in a study of T-cell reconstitution after alpha-beta-depleted transplantation in children. Overall study findings and caveats: Newly produced T cells mostly accounted for T-cell counts and diversity one year post-transplant.

Their specific antigens are unknown. Preparation of the TCRbeta library used unique molecular identifiers. TCRdb ran MiXCR on the PCR reads and lists one entry per CDR3 protein. The sample records some 300,000 distinct CDR3 sequences, over 7% being singletons. Sequenced here: peripheral blood, sampled 360 days after TCRalphabeta/CD19-depleted stem cell transplant. These TCRs come from a female patient under 10 years old who had a stem cell transplant for Fanconi anemia, so the T cells may come from the graft donor.

This clonotype was picked up many times. This sequence joins TRBV5-8 and TRBJ2-1, with a possible D match to TRBD2 (7 bases). The germline V and J ends were trimmed by 0 bases and 9 bases, with 19 bases remaining between them. CDR1 SGHTS and CDR2 YDEGEE come from the germline V gene. CDR3 length equals 16 residues. CDR3: CASSLDFGGPISEQFF. In DNA form, the CDR3 reads TGTGCCAGCAGCTTGGATTTCGGGGGGCCTATCTCTGAGCAGTTCTTC.

This clonotype was observed many times. This chain uses TRBV29-1 with TRBJ2-5, with D uncertain. Deletions cut 3 bases from V and 5 bases from J, with 4 bases between. Germline values: CDR1 SQVTM, CDR2 ANQGSEA. This CDR3 contains 10 residues. In nucleotides, the CDR3 is TGCAGCGTTGATCTGGAGACCCAGTACTTC. Amino acid sequence: CSVDLETQYF.

This chain links TRBV7-9 with TRBJ2-7, with TRBD1 identical over 7 bases. Per the germline V gene, CDR1 is SEHNR and CDR2 is FQNEAQ (reference sequence). V lost 1 base and J lost 4; bases outside the gene matches: 7. CDR3 length equals 15 residues. DNA of the CDR3: TGTGCCAGCAGCTTAGGACAGGGCTACTATTACGAGCAGTACGTC. The encoded protein is CASSLGQGYYYEQYV.

This clonotype was observed at least ten times. This sequence joins TRBV9 and TRBJ2-3, with 11 nucleotides matching TRBD2. V lost 0 bases to trimming and J lost 5 bases; unmatched junction nucleotides: 2. This CDR3 is built from 15 residues. The germline gives CDR1 SGDLS, CDR2 YYNGEE. CDR3 region: CASSVAGTSGDTQYF. The CDR3, as DNA: TGTGCCAGCAGCGTAGCCGGGACTAGCGGAGATACGCAGTATTTT. Supplemented by reference TRBV9 and TRBJ2-3, the full variable domain reads DSGVTQTPKHLITATGQRVTLRCSPRSGDLSVYWYQQSLDQGLQFLIQYYNGEERAKGNILERFSAQQFPDLHSELNLSSLELGDSALYFCASSVAGTSGDTQYFGPGTRLTVL.

This clonotype showed up just a few times. The V and J genes are TRBV4-1 and TRBJ2-7; D not certain. V was shortened by 0 bases and J by 6 bases, with 12 bases between the two germline ends. The CDR3 is 14 amino acids. Germline V gene data show CDR1 as MGHRA and CDR2 as YSYEKL. The CDR3 loop is CASSQERFLSEQYF. CDR3 sequence (DNA): TGCGCCAGCAGCCAAGAACGATTCTTGAGCGAGCAGTACTTC.

The genes are TRBV5-4 and TRBJ2-7, with D maybe TRBD1 (7 bases). The CDR3 sequence is 15 residues long. Trimming stripped 4 bases from V and 5 bases from J, with 19 bases between. Germline values: CDR1 SGHNT, CDR2 YYREEE (reference sequence). CDR3 amino acids: CASSAHRGGEDEQYF. The CDR3 nucleotides are TGTGCCAGCAGCGCCCACAGGGGTGGGGAGGACGAGCAGTACTTC.

Many counts were recorded for this clonotype. This sequence joins TRBV4-3 and TRBJ2-1; D perhaps matches TRBD2 (5 bases). CDR3 length: 17 amino acids. Trimming left V 1 base short and J 0 bases short, with 13 bases between. Per germline, CDR1 LGHNA and CDR2 YSLEER. The CDR3 protein is CASSQVVGLSSYNEQFF. The CDR3 DNA reads TGCGCCAGCAGCCAAGTTGTAGGACTTAGCTCCTACAATGAGCAGTTCTTC.

This clonotype occurred many times. The rearrangement joins TRBV6-4 to TRBJ2-3; D is ambiguous. The germline V gene encodes CDR1 MRHNA and CDR2 SNTAGT. Trimming left V 2 bases short and J 4 bases short, with 4 bases between. The CDR3 extends over 12 amino acids. The CDR3 region is CASSDSPDTQYF. For the CDR3, the DNA is TGTGCCAGCAGTGACAGCCCAGATACGCAGTATTTT.

This clonotype has more than one count but fewer than ten. This rearrangement joins TRBV18 to TRBJ2-3; 7 bases match TRBD2. Trimming took 3 bases from V and 6 from J; bases not matched to a gene: 12. Germline lookup yields CDR1 KGHSH and CDR2 LQKENI. The CDR3 length is 16 residues. The CDR3 bases are TGTGCCAGCTCACCCTTCACTAGCCTGGGAGGGGATACGCAGTATTTT. This codes for CASSPFTSLGGDTQYF.

This clonotype was found many times. The chain links TRBV10-3 to TRBJ1-2; D unclear. Germline V gene data show CDR1 as ENHRY and CDR2 as SYGVKD. V was shortened by 10 bases and J by 0 bases, with 12 bases between the two germline ends. CDR3 size: 13 residues. The CDR3 protein is CATRTGTNYGYTF. CDR3 sequence (DNA): TGTGCCACTCGGACGGGGACTAACTATGGCTACACCTTC.

This clonotype was picked up a small number of times. V and J are TRBV6-4 and TRBJ2-3; possible D gene TRBD1, 6 bases. Per the germline V gene, CDR1 is MRHNA and CDR2 is SNTAGT. Trimming removed 7 bases from V and 4 bases from J, with 15 bases in between. The length of the CDR3 is 14 residues. The CDR3 is CASKQTGPPDTQYF. The DNA of the CDR3 is TGTGCCAGCAAACAGACAGGCCCCCCAGATACGCAGTATTTT.

At least ten counts were recorded for this clonotype. The CDR3 region has the DNA TGTGCCAGCAGCGGGACGGAGAACACTGAAGCTTTCTTT. Amino acids: CASSGTENTEAFF. The chain links TRBV4-2 to TRBJ1-1; possible D gene TRBD1, 5 bases. Germline CDR1 is LGHNA and CDR2 is YNFKEQ. CDR3 length: 13 residues. V was pared by 5 bases and J by 1 base, with 8 bases between.

This clonotype was observed many times. The V call is TRBV7-8, the J call TRBJ1-1; tentatively, D is TRBD1 (6 bases). CDR1 SGHVS and CDR2 FQNEAQ come from the germline V gene. CDR3 length: 16 residues. V lost 5 bases and J 3 bases, leaving 19 bases between the germline ends. The CDR3 nucleotides read TGTGCCAGCAGCATAATCTTTGGGGGGCGTGACACTGAAGCTTTCTTT. Translated: CASSIIFGGRDTEAFF.

This clonotype was seen a handful of times. This chain connects TRBV5-6 to TRBJ2-1, with 11 bases identical to TRBD2. The V gene's germline CDR1 is SGHDT and CDR2 YYEEEE. The CDR3 is made up of 16 amino acids. V shed 4 bases, J shed 8 bases, and the junction held 11 bases outside the gene matches. As DNA, the CDR3 is TGTGCCAGCAGCCGATACACTAGCGGGGGAGGAGATGAGCAGTTCTTC. This translates into CASSRYTSGGGDEQFF.

This clonotype was observed at least ten times. The chain recombines TRBV20-1 with TRBJ1-2; D not certain. V was trimmed by 6 bases and J by 0 bases, leaving 8 bases between them. Germline lookup yields CDR1 DFQATT and CDR2 SNEGSKA (reference sequence). This CDR3 comprises 12 residues. The CDR3 is CSAAGSNYGYTF. For the CDR3, the DNA is TGCAGTGCGGCAGGATCTAACTATGGCTACACCTTC.

This clonotype has ten or more counts. This sequence joins TRBV10-3 and TRBJ1-5; maybe TRBD1 (5 bases). This CDR3 comprises 14 residues. Per germline, CDR1 ENHRY and CDR2 SYGVKD. Between the trimmed V and J ends, which lost 3 bases and 5 bases, there was a span of 11 bases. The CDR3 protein is CAISERGRDQPQHF. CDR3 nucleotides: TGTGCCATCAGTGAAAGGGGCAGGGATCAGCCCCAGCATTTT.

This clonotype was picked up many times. CDR3 nucleotide sequence: TGTGCCATCAGTGAGTCTTCGGGTCAGCCCCAGCATTTT. Translated, it gives CAISESSGQPQHF. The chain uses TRBV10-3 and TRBJ1-5, with no clear D. The CDR3 runs to 13 residues. Germline CDR1 reads ENHRY; CDR2 reads SYGVKD. V was cut by 0 bases and J by 6 bases, with 6 bases left in between.